These 16 T cell receptor beta chains originate from one sample sequenced in a study of T cell responses to AZD1222 COVID-19 vaccine. Data came from immunoSEQ multiplex PCR; TCRdb stores just in-frame clones and leaves some out. Here the sample spans roughly 110,000 clones, roughly 88% being singletons. Sequences were derived from peripheral blood, sampled 28 days after the second AZD1222 dose. These receptors were obtained from an adult who received the AZD1222 COVID-19 vaccine.

The gene calls are TRBV9 and TRBJ1-6; D possibly corresponds to TRBD1 (5 bases). The V end was cut by 2 bases, the J end by 8 bases, with 14 bases between. The germline V gene encodes CDR1 SGDLS and CDR2 YYNGEE. This CDR3 region has 15 residues. CDR3 nucleotide sequence: TGTGCCAGCAGCGTGTACCGGGACCCAGATTCACCCCTCCACTTT. Protein: CASSVYRDPDSPLHF.

The rearrangement joins TRBV13 to TRBJ2-7; D ambiguous. The CDR3 spans 10 residues. Trimming stripped 4 bases from V and 5 bases from J, with 3 bases between. Germline V CDR1 and CDR2: PRHDT, FYEKMQ (reference sequence). CDR3 protein: CASSSNEQYF. The CDR3 DNA reads TGTGCCAGCAGCTCGAACGAGCAGTACTTC.

The chain carries TRBV5-1 and TRBJ2-7; 8 bases match TRBD1. Looked up from germline, CDR1 is SGHRS and CDR2 is YFSETQ. The V gene end was trimmed by 0 bases and the J gene end by 3 bases; junction bases not matched to a gene: 5. CDR3 length: 15 amino acids. The CDR3 spells CASSLEVTGVYEQYF. As DNA, the CDR3 is TGCGCCAGCAGCTTGGAGGTGACAGGGGTCTACGAGCAGTACTTC.

The V and J genes are TRBV11-3 and TRBJ2-5; D is unresolved. The CDR3 loop spans 13 amino acids. The V end lost 5 bases, the J end lost 4 bases, and 11 bases lay between the germline ends. Germline V gives CDR1 SGHNT, CDR2 YENEEA. DNA for the CDR3: TGTGCCAGCAGCCCGTCTGAAAGAGAGACCCAGTACTTC. The encoded protein is CASSPSERETQYF.

V gene TRBV7-9 combines with J gene TRBJ2-1; no reliable D call. The CDR3 runs to 15 residues. V lost 5 bases and J 3 bases, leaving 14 bases between the germline ends. CDR1 and CDR2 from the germline V gene are SEHNR and FQNEAQ (reference sequence). The CDR3 protein is CASSPGRLVYNEQFF. In DNA form, the CDR3 reads TGTGCCAGCAGCCCTGGGCGGCTTGTCTACAATGAGCAGTTCTTC.

The genes are TRBV2 and TRBJ1-1; the D is unclear. The germline CDR1 and CDR2 sequences are SNHLY and FYNNEI. The V gene lost 6 bases and the J gene lost 4 bases, with 9 bases spanning the gap. The CDR3 sequence is 12 residues long. As DNA, the CDR3 is TGTGCCAGCAGGGTAGGGATCACTGAAGCTTTCTTT. Translation: CASRVGITEAFF.

The chain links TRBV27 to TRBJ1-5; no clear D gene. Germline loops: CDR1 MNHEY, CDR2 SMNVEV (reference sequence). V lost 1 base, J lost 4 bases, and 8 bases lay in between. The CDR3 totals 14 residues. CDR3 amino acids: CASSLWGGNQPQHF. In nucleotides, the CDR3 is TGTGCCAGCAGTTTATGGGGTGGGAATCAGCCCCAGCATTTT.

This chain joins TRBV4-3 and TRBJ2-7, with 7 bases matching TRBD2. This CDR3 contains 17 residues. Germline V gene sequence: CDR1 LGHNA, CDR2 YSLEER. V gave up 4 bases and J gave up 0 bases; unmatched junction bases: 12. The CDR3 loop is CASSLDRTRTSSYEQYF. The CDR3 DNA follows: TGCGCCAGCAGCCTCGATCGTACCCGGACTAGCTCCTACGAGCAGTACTTC.

The rearrangement links TRBV18 to TRBJ2-3; D remains ambiguous. V lost 3 bases, J lost 0 bases, and 7 bases lay in between. This CDR3 spans 14 amino acids. The germline gives CDR1 KGHSH, CDR2 LQKENI. The CDR3 nucleotides read TGTGCCAGCTCACCGGGCCTTAGCACAGATACGCAGTATTTT. Its translation is CASSPGLSTDTQYF.

CDR3 nucleotide sequence: TGTGCCAGCAGCCCCACCCTGACAGGGGGCGCCTTCAATGAGCAGTTCTTC. Protein: CASSPTLTGGAFNEQFF. V and J are TRBV5-5 and TRBJ2-1, with TRBD1 matching over 10 bases. The CDR3 runs 17 residues. J gave up 6 bases and V 4 bases, and 13 bases lay outside the gene matches. The germline gives CDR1 SGHKS, CDR2 YYEKEE (reference sequence).

V gene TRBV4-3 combines with J gene TRBJ2-1, with a tentative D call TRBD2 (5 bases). The CDR3 extends over 11 amino acids. The V gene lost 4 bases and the J gene lost 15 bases, with 13 bases spanning the gap. Germline values: CDR1 LGHNA, CDR2 YSLEER. The CDR3 DNA reads TGCGCCAGCAGCCGAGGGCCCCTGCGGTTCTTC. Translating gives CASSRGPLRFF.

The J gene is TRBJ1-2, the V gene TRBV7-9, with TRBD1 identical over 7 bases. V dropped 9 bases and J dropped 8; count of bases not matched to a gene: 9. The germline V gene has CDR1 SEHNR and CDR2 FQNEAQ (reference sequence). There are 12 residues in the CDR3. The CDR3 protein is CASSPTGEGYTF. CDR3 nucleotides: TGTGCCAGTTCCCCCACAGGGGAAGGCTACACCTTC.

CDR3 bases: TGCGCCAGCAGCTTGGCACATACTACTTACGAGCAGTACTTC. This sequence encodes CASSLAHTTYEQYF. V usage is TRBV5-1 and J usage is TRBJ2-7; the D is unclear. V lost 0 bases and J lost 4, with 11 bases in between. Germline V gene data show CDR1 as SGHRS and CDR2 as YFSETQ. The CDR3 loop spans 14 amino acids. Using reference TRBV5-1 and TRBJ2-7 for the parts outside the CDR3, the full variable domain is KAGVTQTPRYLIKTRGQQVTLSCSPISGHRSVSWYQQTPGQGLQFLFEYFSETQRNKGNFPGRFSGRQFSNSRSEMNVSTLELGDSALYLCASSLAHTTYEQYFGPGTRLTVT.

This chain uses TRBV2 with TRBJ2-2; D possibly corresponds to TRBD2 (6 bases). Germline lookup yields CDR1 SNHLY and CDR2 FYNNEI. This CDR3 has 15 residues. Deletions cut 3 bases from V and 1 base from J, with 9 bases between. The CDR3 sequence: CASSERAGNTGELFF. CDR3 bases: TGTGCCAGCAGTGAGCGAGCGGGGAACACCGGGGAGCTGTTTTTT.

The gene calls are TRBV15 and TRBJ2-5; TRBD1 agrees at 9 bases. The ends lost 1 base at V and 3 bases at J; junction bases unmatched: 9. The CDR3 is 17 amino acids. CDR1 and CDR2 (germline): LNHNV, YYDKDF (reference sequence). The CDR3 coding sequence is TGTGCCACCAGCAGAGGGGTAGCCGGGACAGGGAAAGAGACCCAGTACTTC. As protein: CATSRGVAGTGKETQYF.

The genes are TRBV6-2 or TRBV6-3 and TRBJ2-5; TRBD1 matches 7 bases. The germline V gene encodes CDR1 MNHEY and CDR2 SVGEGT. V lost 3 bases, J lost 4 bases, and 8 bases stayed unmatched. The CDR3 consists of 15 residues. The CDR3 spells CASSYGGNRGETQYF. CDR3 DNA: TGTGCCAGCAGTTATGGGGGAAACAGGGGAGAGACCCAGTACTTC.